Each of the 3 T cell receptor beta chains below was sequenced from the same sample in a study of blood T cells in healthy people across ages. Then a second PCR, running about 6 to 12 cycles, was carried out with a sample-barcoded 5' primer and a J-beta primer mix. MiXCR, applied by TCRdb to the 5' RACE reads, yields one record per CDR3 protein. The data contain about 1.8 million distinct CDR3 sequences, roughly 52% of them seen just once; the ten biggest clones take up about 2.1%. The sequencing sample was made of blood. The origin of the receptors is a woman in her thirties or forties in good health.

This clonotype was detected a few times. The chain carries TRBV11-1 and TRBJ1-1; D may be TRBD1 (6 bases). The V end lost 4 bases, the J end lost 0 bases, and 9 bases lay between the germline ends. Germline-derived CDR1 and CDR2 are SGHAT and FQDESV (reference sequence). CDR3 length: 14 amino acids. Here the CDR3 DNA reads TGTGCCAGCAGCTGGACAGCCATGAACACTGAAGCTTTCTTT. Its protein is CASSWTAMNTEAFF.

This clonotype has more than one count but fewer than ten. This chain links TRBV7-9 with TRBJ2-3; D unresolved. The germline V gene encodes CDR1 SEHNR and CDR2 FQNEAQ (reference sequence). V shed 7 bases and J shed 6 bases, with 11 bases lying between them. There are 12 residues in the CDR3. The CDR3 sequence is CASTLKVDTQYF. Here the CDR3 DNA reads TGTGCCAGCACCCTCAAGGTCGATACGCAGTATTTT.

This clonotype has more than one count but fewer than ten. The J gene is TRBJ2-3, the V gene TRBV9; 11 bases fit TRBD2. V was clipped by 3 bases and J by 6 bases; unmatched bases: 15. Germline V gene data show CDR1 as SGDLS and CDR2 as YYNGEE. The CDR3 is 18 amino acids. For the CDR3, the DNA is TGTGCCAGCAGCGCATCCCGGGGGACTAGCGGAAAGATGGATACGCAGTATTTT. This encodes CASSASRGTSGKMDTQYF.